These 32 T cell receptor beta chains were sequenced from one sample in a study of blood T cell repertoires in COVID-19. Using immunoSEQ multiplex PCR, the repertoire was profiled, and TCRdb retains in-frame clones only, with some absent. The sample includes approximately 200,000 clones, approximately 94% of them seen just once. Sequenced sample: peripheral blood. Receptors originate from a man aged 25 to 40 with COVID-19, enrolled during active disease.

The chain carries TRBV6-5 and TRBJ2-7, with 8 bases identical to TRBD1. The CDR3 has 15 amino acids. Germline V gene sequence: CDR1 MNHEY, CDR2 SVGAGI. The V and J ends lost 4 bases and 4 bases, in that order; junction bases with no gene match: 9. The CDR3 nucleotides read TGTGCCAGCAGTTCCTTAGGACAGGGAATTTACGAGCAGTACTTC. Translating gives CASSSLGQGIYEQYF.

The chain has TRBV10-3 and TRBJ1-2; possibly TRBD1 for D (5 bases). The V gene's germline CDR1 is ENHRY and CDR2 SYGVKD. This CDR3 is 12 amino acids long. Deletions cut 5 bases from V and 5 bases from J, with 9 bases between. As DNA, the CDR3 is TGTGCCATCAGTCGACAGACATATGGCTACACCTTC. This sequence encodes CAISRQTYGYTF.

This chain joins TRBV5-6 and TRBJ1-1; weak D call: TRBD1 (6 bases). This CDR3 has 14 residues. Germline V gives CDR1 SGHDT, CDR2 YYEEEE. Between the trimmed V and J ends, which lost 7 bases and 1 base, there was a span of 14 bases. CDR3 sequence (DNA): TGTGCCAGCGGTCAACAGGGACCGAACACTGAAGCTTTCTTT. Translated, it gives CASGQQGPNTEAFF.

This chain uses TRBV9 with TRBJ2-4, with TRBD1 matching over 8 bases. This CDR3 contains 15 residues. Germline V gene data show CDR1 as SGDLS and CDR2 as YYNGEE. V shed 0 bases, J shed 5 bases, and the junction held 4 bases outside the gene matches. CDR3 in DNA: TGTGCCAGCAGCGTAGACGCGACAGGGGAAAACATTCAGTACTTC. This gives the protein CASSVDATGENIQYF.

The chain links TRBV27 to TRBJ1-1; D is uncertain. CDR1 is MNHEY, CDR2 SMNVEV, per germline (reference sequence). This CDR3 is 13 amino acids long. V was clipped by 1 base and J by 1 base, with 4 bases between them. CDR3 coding DNA: TGTGCCAGCAGTTTATTCGGGAACACTGAAGCTTTCTTT. The encoded protein is CASSLFGNTEAFF.

The gene calls are TRBV14 and TRBJ2-2; 7 positions match TRBD2. Germline CDR1 SGHDN, CDR2 FVKESK. This CDR3 has 18 amino acids. The V segment lost 0 bases and the J segment 5 bases; nucleotides outside the gene matches: 12. CDR3 sequence reads: CASSQDEFQRGVTGELFF. The CDR3 nucleotides read TGTGCCAGCAGCCAAGATGAATTCCAGCGGGGTGTTACCGGGGAGCTGTTTTTT. The full variable domain, rest sourced from reference TRBV14 and TRBJ2-2, is EAGVTQFPSHSVIEKGQTVTLRCDPISGHDNLYWYRRVMGKEIKFLLHFVKESKQDESGMPNNRFLAERTGGTYSTLKVQPAELEDSGVYFCASSQDEFQRGVTGELFFGEGSRLTVL.

The chain has TRBV7-9 and TRBJ2-5; a weak D match, TRBD2 (6 bases). The ends were cut back, 2 bases at V and 1 base at J, with 14 bases in the middle. Germline values: CDR1 SEHNR, CDR2 FQNEAQ (reference sequence). The CDR3 runs to 16 residues. CDR3 in amino acids: CASSLIADITQETQYF. CDR3 sequence (DNA): TGTGCCAGCAGCTTAATAGCGGATATCACCCAAGAGACCCAGTACTTC. The full variable domain, with the rest looked up from reference TRBV7-9 and TRBJ2-5, is DTGVSQNPRHKITKRGQNVTFRCDPISEHNRLYWYRQTLGQGPEFLTYFQNEAQLEKSRLLSDRFSAERPKGSFSTLEIQRTEQGDSAMYLCASSLIADITQETQYFGPGTRLLVL.

The sample holds one count of this clone. This chain uses TRBV7-9 with TRBJ2-7; 7 bases match TRBD1. Germline V gene lookup returns CDR1 SEHNR and CDR2 FQNEAQ (reference sequence). This CDR3 region has 14 residues. Trimming took 4 bases from V and 2 from J; bases not matched to a gene: 5. CDR3 region: CASSSPTGTYEQYF. The CDR3 coding sequence is TGTGCCAGCAGCTCCCCGACAGGGACCTACGAGCAGTACTTC.

CDR3 DNA sequence: TGTGCCTGGTCGGACAGGGGGCCTGCCTATGGCTACACCTTC. It is translated as CAWSDRGPAYGYTF. The rearrangement uses TRBV30 and TRBJ1-2; 11 bases are a match to TRBD1. The CDR3 extends over 14 amino acids. Germline V CDR1 and CDR2: GTSNPN, SVGIG (reference sequence). Unmatched junction bases numbered 6, after V lost 5 bases and J lost 4 bases.

V usage is TRBV4-1 and J usage is TRBJ1-2; possibly TRBD1 for D (6 bases). CDR1 MGHRA and CDR2 YSYEKL come from the germline V gene. The CDR3 sequence is 11 residues long. Trimming shortened V by 6 bases and J by 7 bases, and 9 bases separated the two germline ends. The DNA of the CDR3 is TGCGCCAGCAGGGCAGGGGTTGGCTACACCTTC. It translates to CASRAGVGYTF.

The V and J genes are TRBV27 and TRBJ1-1; 8 bases match TRBD1. V shed 2 bases, J shed 1 base, and the junction held 0 bases outside the gene matches. Germline CDR1 is MNHEY and CDR2 is SMNVEV (reference sequence). CDR3 length: 14 residues. The chain's CDR3 is CASSLGTGNTEAFF. The CDR3 DNA sequence: TGTGCCAGCAGTTTAGGGACAGGGAACACTGAAGCTTTCTTT.

V is TRBV6-1 and J is TRBJ1-1; D is unresolved. The CDR3 length is 15 residues. CDR1 and CDR2 from the germline V gene are MNHNS and SASEGT. V lost 1 base to trimming and J lost 6 bases, with 15 bases between them. The CDR3 nucleotides are TGTGCCAGCAGTGAAGGGGTTCCGGGGTACGCTGAAGCTTTCTTT. Protein sequence: CASSEGVPGYAEAFF.

The chain employs TRBV5-4 and TRBJ2-7; TRBD2 is a possible D gene (6 bases). Trimming removed 0 bases from V and 3 bases from J, with 16 bases in between. The CDR3 is 16 residues long. Germline V gene sequence: CDR1 SGHNT, CDR2 YYREEE (reference sequence). Here the CDR3 reads CASSLGQGGGSYEQYF. DNA of the CDR3: TGTGCCAGCAGCTTGGGGCAGGGAGGTGGAAGCTACGAGCAGTACTTC.

This chain links TRBV6-5 with TRBJ2-7, with D possibly being TRBD2 (5 bases). This CDR3 contains 15 residues. CDR1 is MNHEY, CDR2 SVGAGI, per germline. V dropped 6 bases and J dropped 0 bases, with 15 bases sitting between them. CDR3 residues: CASSLREGSSYEQYF. The CDR3 DNA is TGTGCCAGCAGCCTCCGAGAGGGAAGCTCCTACGAGCAGTACTTC.

The genes are TRBV5-1 and TRBJ1-2, with TRBD1 as a possible D gene (6 bases). The CDR3 has 13 residues. Trimming took 4 bases from V and 1 from J, leaving 8 bases between them. The germline V gene encodes CDR1 SGHRS and CDR2 YFSETQ. The CDR3 protein is CASSGQSNYGYTF. The CDR3 DNA reads TGCGCCAGCAGCGGACAGAGTAACTATGGCTACACCTTC. Full variable domain (missing parts from reference TRBV5-1 and TRBJ1-2): KAGVTQTPRYLIKTRGQQVTLSCSPISGHRSVSWYQQTPGQGLQFLFEYFSETQRNKGNFPGRFSGRQFSNSRSEMNVSTLELGDSALYLCASSGQSNYGYTFGSGTRLTVV.

In DNA form, the CDR3 reads TGTGCCAGCAGCTTGTCAGGGTCACCCCTCCACTTT. This codes for CASSLSGSPLHF. The chain joins TRBV5-4 to TRBJ1-6, with D perhaps TRBD1 (5 bases). The CDR3 covers 12 residues. The germline CDR1 and CDR2 sequences are SGHNT and YYREEE (reference sequence). Trimming shortened V by 1 base and J by 10 bases, and 6 bases separated the two germline ends. The full variable domain, completed using reference TRBV5-4 and TRBJ1-6, is ETGVTQSPTHLIKTRGQQVTLRCSSQSGHNTVSWYQQALGQGPQFIFQYYREEENGRGNFPPRFSGLQFPNYSSELNVNALELDDSALYLCASSLSGSPLHFGNGTRLTVT.

The chain employs TRBV11-2 and TRBJ1-1; possible D gene TRBD1, 6 bases. Deletions cut 6 bases from V and 3 bases from J, with 20 bases between. The CDR3 contains 16 residues. The germline gives CDR1 SGHAT, CDR2 FQNNGV. CDR3 amino acids: CASSYNLQGPHTEAFF. CDR3 DNA sequence: TGTGCCAGCAGTTATAACCTACAGGGTCCGCACACTGAAGCTTTCTTT.

This chain uses TRBV6-1 with TRBJ1-2; 8 nucleotides line up with TRBD1. Per the germline V gene, CDR1 is MNHNS and CDR2 is SASEGT. The V gene end was trimmed by 2 bases and the J gene end by 2 bases; junction bases not matched to a gene: 7. This CDR3 has 16 amino acids. CDR3 coding DNA: TGTGCCAGCAGTGAATCCTACAGGGGGGGAAACTATGGCTACACCTTC. Protein sequence: CASSESYRGGNYGYTF.

This rearrangement joins TRBV6-1 to TRBJ2-2; 10 nucleotides match TRBD2. Per the germline V gene, CDR1 is MNHNS and CDR2 is SASEGT. CDR3 length: 18 amino acids. With 2 bases clipped from V and 1 base from J, the junction kept 7 bases outside the gene matches. CDR3 sequence (DNA): TGTGCCAGCAGTGAAAGGGCTAGCGGGGGAAGGAACACCGGGGAGCTGTTTTTT. This sequence encodes CASSERASGGRNTGELFF.

The chain couples TRBV18 to TRBJ1-2; D is unresolved. Deletions cut 3 bases from V and 4 bases from J, with 9 bases between. Germline assignment: CDR1 KGHSH and CDR2 LQKENI. This CDR3 has 13 amino acids. CDR3 sequence reads: CASSPGRFYGYTF. CDR3 nucleotides: TGTGCCAGCTCACCGGGCAGATTCTATGGCTACACCTTC.

The chain links TRBV5-1 to TRBJ2-3; 12 bases match TRBD1. J lost 4 bases, V lost 4 bases, and 7 bases had no gene match. CDR1 SGHRS and CDR2 YFSETQ come from the germline V gene. CDR3 length: 16 amino acids. For the CDR3, the DNA is TGCGCCAGCAGCCATGGGACAGGGGGCGGGGCAGATACGCAGTATTTT. This sequence encodes CASSHGTGGGADTQYF.

J is TRBJ2-6 and V is TRBV10-3, with D possibly being TRBD2 (5 bases). The germline CDR1 and CDR2 sequences are ENHRY and SYGVKD. Trimming left V 0 bases short and J 4 bases short, with 10 bases between. This CDR3 spans 16 amino acids. Here the CDR3 DNA reads TGTGCCATCAGTGAGTCCGGGGTACGCGGGGCCAACGTCCTGACTTTC. It specifies CAISESGVRGANVLTF.

V usage is TRBV23-1 and J usage is TRBJ1-2; D call uncertain. TRBV23-1 is classed as an ORF, of uncertain function. Trimming pared 0 bases from V and 7 bases from J, leaving 15 bases between. The CDR3 loop spans 15 amino acids. This chain's CDR3 is CASSQSDGRPVGYTF. The CDR3 DNA reads TGCGCCAGCAGTCAATCAGATGGCAGGCCGGTTGGCTACACCTTC.

This clone was observed once. The gene calls are TRBV7-2 and TRBJ1-1; 7 bases match TRBD1. V trimming: 1 base; J trimming: 4 bases; junction bases outside the gene matches: 12. Germline loops: CDR1 SGHTA, CDR2 FQGNSA. CDR3 size: 17 residues. CDR3 in amino acids: CASSLVGVQGGGTEAFF. Here the CDR3 DNA reads TGTGCCAGCAGCTTAGTGGGAGTGCAGGGGGGAGGCACTGAAGCTTTCTTT.

The chain is built from TRBV2 and TRBJ2-3; TRBD1 might be the D (6 bases). Germline-derived CDR1 and CDR2 are SNHLY and FYNNEI. This CDR3 spans 12 amino acids. V lost 6 bases and J 7 bases, leaving 11 bases between the germline ends. CDR3 residues: CASREQGYTQYF. CDR3 sequence (DNA): TGTGCCAGCAGGGAACAGGGATATACGCAGTATTTT.

V is TRBV6-1 and J is TRBJ1-2, with 8 nucleotides matching TRBD1. This CDR3 contains 13 residues. Germline lookup yields CDR1 MNHNS and CDR2 SASEGT. With 1 base clipped from V and 8 bases from J, the junction kept 3 bases outside the gene matches. CDR3 residues: CASSEGTGMGYTF. CDR3 coding DNA: TGTGCCAGCAGTGAAGGGACAGGGATGGGCTACACCTTC.

The chain combines TRBV24-1 with TRBJ2-1; D is perhaps TRBD1 (5 bases). Deletions cut 4 bases from V and 5 bases from J, with 14 bases between. This CDR3 has 15 amino acids. Per germline, CDR1 KGHDR and CDR2 SFDVKD. CDR3 residues: CATSDSPDRNNEQFF. In DNA form, the CDR3 reads TGTGCCACCAGTGACTCCCCCGACAGAAACAATGAGCAGTTCTTC.

This clone was counted a single time. This rearrangement joins TRBV7-6 to TRBJ1-2; possible D gene TRBD1, 6 bases. This CDR3 is 12 amino acids long. Germline V gene sequence: CDR1 SGHVS, CDR2 FNYEAQ. The germline V and J ends were trimmed by 4 bases and 7 bases, with 10 bases remaining between them. This chain's CDR3 is CASSSQGSGYTF. The CDR3 DNA is TGTGCCAGCAGCTCGCAGGGGTCTGGCTACACCTTC.

The chain joins TRBV11-2 to TRBJ2-1; D is perhaps TRBD2 (7 bases). The CDR3 covers 16 residues. Germline CDR1 and CDR2: SGHAT and FQNNGV. The ends were cut back, 1 base at V and 3 bases at J, with 13 bases in the middle. The CDR3 bases are TGTGCCAGCAGCTTAGTCTGGGGGGGCCTCTACAATGAGCAGTTCTTC. It translates to CASSLVWGGLYNEQFF. Drawing the rest from reference TRBV11-2 and TRBJ2-1, the complete variable domain is EAGVAQSPRYKIIEKRQSVAFWCNPISGHATLYWYQQILGQGPKLLIQFQNNGVVDDSQLPKDRFSAERLKGVDSTLKIQPAKLEDSAVYLCASSLVWGGLYNEQFFGPGTRLTVL.

J is TRBJ1-6 and V is TRBV30, with D maybe TRBD1 (5 bases). V was clipped by 1 base and J by 10 bases, with 8 bases between them. This CDR3 region has 12 residues. The V gene's germline CDR1 is GTSNPN and CDR2 SVGIG (reference sequence). Here the CDR3 DNA reads TGTGCCTGGAGTGAGGGGAACTCACCCCTCCACTTT. Translation: CAWSEGNSPLHF.

This clone has only one observation. The rearrangement joins TRBV5-1 to TRBJ2-5; the match to TRBD2 covers 8 bases. CDR3 length: 15 residues. The germline V gene has CDR1 SGHRS and CDR2 YFSETQ. V lost 6 bases, J lost 5 bases, and 12 bases stayed unmatched. CDR3 residues: CASTLGGGPSETQYF. DNA for the CDR3: TGCGCCAGCACCCTCGGGGGGGGCCCCAGCGAGACCCAGTACTTC.

V gene TRBV10-2 combines with J gene TRBJ1-5; D call uncertain. This CDR3 is built from 15 residues. V lost 6 bases, J lost 6 bases, and 18 bases lay in between. CDR1 is WSHSY and CDR2 is SAAADI in the germline V gene. The CDR3 loop is CASRDPGSRGQPQHF. For the CDR3, the DNA is TGCGCCAGCAGAGACCCGGGATCCCGGGGTCAGCCCCAGCATTTT.